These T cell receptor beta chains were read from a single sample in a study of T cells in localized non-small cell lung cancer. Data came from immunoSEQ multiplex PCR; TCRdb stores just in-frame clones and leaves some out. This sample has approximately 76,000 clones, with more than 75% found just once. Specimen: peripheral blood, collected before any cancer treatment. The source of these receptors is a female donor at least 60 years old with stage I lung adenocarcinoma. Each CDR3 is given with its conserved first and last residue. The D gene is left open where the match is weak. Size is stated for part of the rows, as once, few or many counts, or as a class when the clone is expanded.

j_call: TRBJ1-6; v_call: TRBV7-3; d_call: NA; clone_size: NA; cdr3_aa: CASSLRGRTPLHF; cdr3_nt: TGTGCCAGCAGCTTAAGGGGGCGTACACCCCTCCACTTT
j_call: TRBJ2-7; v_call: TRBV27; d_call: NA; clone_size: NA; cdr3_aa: CASSFLGREYEQYF; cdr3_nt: TGTGCCAGCAGTTTTCTGGGAAGGGAATACGAGCAGTACTTC
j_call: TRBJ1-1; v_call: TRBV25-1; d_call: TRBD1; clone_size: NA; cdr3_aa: CASSAFTGGEAFF; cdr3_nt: TGTGCCAGCAGTGCCTTTACAGGGGGCGAAGCTTTCTTT
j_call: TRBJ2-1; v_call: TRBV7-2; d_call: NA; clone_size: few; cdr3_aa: CASSLAGGPSFNEQFF; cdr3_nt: TGTGCCAGCAGCTTAGCGGGGGGGCCGAGTTTCAATGAGCAGTTCTTC
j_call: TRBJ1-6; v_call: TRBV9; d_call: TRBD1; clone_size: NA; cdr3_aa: CASSEGTAAGSPLHF; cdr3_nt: TGTGCCAGCAGCGAGGGGACAGCGGCGGGCTCACCCCTCCACTTT
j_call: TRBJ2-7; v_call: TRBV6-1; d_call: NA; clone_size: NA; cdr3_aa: CASEFAGAEQYF; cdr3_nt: TGTGCCAGCGAATTCGCAGGGGCCGAGCAGTACTTC
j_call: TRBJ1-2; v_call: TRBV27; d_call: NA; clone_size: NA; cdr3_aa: CASSFVLGGYGYTF; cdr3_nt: TGTGCCAGCAGTTTTGTTCTGGGTGGCTATGGCTACACCTTC
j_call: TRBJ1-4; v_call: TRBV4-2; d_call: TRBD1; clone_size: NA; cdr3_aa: CASSPGGATNEKLFF; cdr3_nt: TGTGCCAGCAGCCCAGGGGGCGCAACTAATGAAAAACTGTTTTTT
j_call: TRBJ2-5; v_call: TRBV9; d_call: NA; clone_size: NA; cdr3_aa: CASSVGLGQETQYF; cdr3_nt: TGTGCCAGCAGCGTAGGACTAGGACAAGAGACCCAGTACTTC
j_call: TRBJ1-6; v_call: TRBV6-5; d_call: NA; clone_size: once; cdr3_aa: CASTESSYNSPLHF; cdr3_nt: TGTGCCAGCACCGAGAGCTCCTATAATTCACCCCTCCACTTT
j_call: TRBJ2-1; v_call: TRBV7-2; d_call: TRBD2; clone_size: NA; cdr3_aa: CASSLLSSGSGYEQFF; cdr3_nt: TGTGCCAGCAGCCTTCTCTCTAGCGGGAGTGGCTATGAGCAGTTCTTC
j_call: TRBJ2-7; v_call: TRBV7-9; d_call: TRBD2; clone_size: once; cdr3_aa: CASSFQGLAGFKEQYF; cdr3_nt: TGTGCCAGCAGCTTTCAGGGACTAGCGGGATTTAAGGAGCAGTACTTC
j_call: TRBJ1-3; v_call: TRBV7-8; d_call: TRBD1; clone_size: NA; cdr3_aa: CASSRFRGRAGNTIYF; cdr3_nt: TGTGCCAGCAGCAGATTCAGGGGGCGCGCTGGAAACACCATATATTTT
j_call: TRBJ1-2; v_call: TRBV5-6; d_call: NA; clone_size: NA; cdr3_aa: CASSGRAYGYTF; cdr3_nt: TGTGCCAGCAGCGGAAGAGCCTATGGCTACACCTTC
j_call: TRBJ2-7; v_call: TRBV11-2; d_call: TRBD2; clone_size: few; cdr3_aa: CASSFTSGGVPYEQYF; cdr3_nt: TGTGCCAGCAGCTTTACTAGCGGGGGCGTTCCCTACGAGCAGTACTTC
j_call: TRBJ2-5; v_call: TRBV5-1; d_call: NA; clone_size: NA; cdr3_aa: CASSLLGGGWETQYF; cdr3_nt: TGCGCCAGCAGCTTGTTGGGAGGCGGATGGGAGACCCAGTACTTC
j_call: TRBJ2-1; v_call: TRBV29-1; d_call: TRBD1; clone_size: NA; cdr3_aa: CSVQDRAGYNEQFF; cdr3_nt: TGCAGCGTTCAGGACAGGGCCGGATACAATGAGCAGTTCTTC
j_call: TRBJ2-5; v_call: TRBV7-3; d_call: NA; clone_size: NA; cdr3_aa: CASSRFFKETQYF; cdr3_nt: TGTGCCAGCAGCCGATTCTTTAAAGAGACCCAGTACTTC
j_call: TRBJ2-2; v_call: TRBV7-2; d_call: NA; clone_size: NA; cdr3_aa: CASRVSGPNTGELFF; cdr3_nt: TGTGCCAGCAGGGTGTCAGGACCAAACACCGGGGAGCTGTTTTTT
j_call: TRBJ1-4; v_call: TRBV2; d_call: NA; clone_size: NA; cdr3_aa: CASSEDVTPNEKLFF; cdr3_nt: TGTGCCAGCAGTGAAGATGTGACGCCAAATGAAAAACTGTTTTTT
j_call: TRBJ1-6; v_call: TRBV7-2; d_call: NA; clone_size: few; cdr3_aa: CASSGTGNSPLHF; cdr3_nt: TGTGCCAGCAGCGGCACCGGGAATTCACCCCTCCACTTT
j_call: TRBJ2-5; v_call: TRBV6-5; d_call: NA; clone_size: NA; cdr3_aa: CASSGPYQETQYF; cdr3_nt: TGTGCCAGCAGTGGGCCCTACCAAGAGACCCAGTACTTC
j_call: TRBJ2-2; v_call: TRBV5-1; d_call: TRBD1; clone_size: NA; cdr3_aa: CASNAGQGGSGELFF; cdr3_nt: TGCGCCAGCAACGCGGGACAGGGGGGATCCGGGGAGCTGTTTTTT
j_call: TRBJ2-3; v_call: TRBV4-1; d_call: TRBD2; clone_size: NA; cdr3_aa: CASSQGTSGSYTQYF; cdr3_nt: TGCGCCAGCAGCCAAGGGACTAGCGGGAGTTATACGCAGTATTTT
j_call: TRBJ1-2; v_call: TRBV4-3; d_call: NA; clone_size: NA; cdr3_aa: CASSKSNYGYTF; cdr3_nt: TGCGCCAGCAGTAAGAGTAACTATGGCTACACCTTC
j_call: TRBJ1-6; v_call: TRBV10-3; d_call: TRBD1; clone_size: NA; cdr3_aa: CAISVGQGVNSPLHF; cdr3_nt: TGTGCCATCAGTGTGGGACAGGGGGTTAATTCACCCCTCCACTTT
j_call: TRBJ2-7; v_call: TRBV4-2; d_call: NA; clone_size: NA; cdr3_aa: CASSQDSQGWAYEQYF; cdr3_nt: TGTGCCAGCAGCCAAGATTCCCAGGGATGGGCCTACGAGCAGTACTTC
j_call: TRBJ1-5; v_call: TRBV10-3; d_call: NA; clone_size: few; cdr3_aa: CAISAGLGQPQHF; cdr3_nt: TGTGCCATCAGTGCGGGGTTAGGGCAGCCCCAGCATTTT
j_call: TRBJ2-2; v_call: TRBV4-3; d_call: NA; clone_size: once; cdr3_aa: CASSQAPGIGELFF; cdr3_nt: TGCGCCAGCAGCCAAGCCCCGGGGATCGGGGAGCTGTTTTTT
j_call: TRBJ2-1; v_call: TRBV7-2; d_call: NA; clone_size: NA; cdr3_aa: CASSLAPQDNEQFF; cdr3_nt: TGTGCCAGCAGCTTAGCGCCACAGGACAATGAGCAGTTCTTC
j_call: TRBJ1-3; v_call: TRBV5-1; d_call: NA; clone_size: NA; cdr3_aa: CASSLGANSGNTIYF; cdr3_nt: TGCGCCAGCAGCTTGGGAGCGAACTCTGGAAACACCATATATTTT
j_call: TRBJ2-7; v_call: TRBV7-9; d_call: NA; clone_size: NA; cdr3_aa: CASSLAARREQYF; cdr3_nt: TGTGCCAGCAGCTTAGCAGCGAGGAGGGAGCAGTACTTC
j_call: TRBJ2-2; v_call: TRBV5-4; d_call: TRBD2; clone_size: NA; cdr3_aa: CASSLALTSGNTGELFF; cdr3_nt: TGTGCCAGCAGCTTGGCCTTAACTAGCGGGAACACCGGGGAGCTGTTTTTT
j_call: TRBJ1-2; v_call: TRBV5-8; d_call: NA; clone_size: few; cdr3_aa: CASTLLGRDYGYTF; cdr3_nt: TGTGCCAGCACCCTTTTGGGCAGAGACTATGGCTACACCTTC
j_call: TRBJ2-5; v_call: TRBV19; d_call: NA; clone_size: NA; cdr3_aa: CASSPGTGKETQYF; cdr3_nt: TGTGCCAGTAGTCCTGGAACAGGGAAAGAGACCCAGTACTTC
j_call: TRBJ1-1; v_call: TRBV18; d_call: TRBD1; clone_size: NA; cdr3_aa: CASSPGQGTNTEAFF; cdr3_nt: TGTGCCAGCTCACCAGGACAGGGGACGAACACTGAAGCTTTCTTT
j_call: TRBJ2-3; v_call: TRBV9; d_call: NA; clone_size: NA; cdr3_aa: CASSVQGRSSTDTQYF; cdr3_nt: TGTGCCAGCAGCGTTCAGGGACGGAGTAGCACAGATACGCAGTATTTT
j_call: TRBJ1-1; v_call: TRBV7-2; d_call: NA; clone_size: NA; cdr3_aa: CASSLITAAFF; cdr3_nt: TGTGCCAGCAGCTTAATAACAGCGGCTTTCTTT
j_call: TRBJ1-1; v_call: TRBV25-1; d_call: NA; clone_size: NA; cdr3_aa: CASSAAAGEAFF; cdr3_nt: TGTGCCAGCAGTGCGGCGGCTGGTGAAGCTTTCTTT
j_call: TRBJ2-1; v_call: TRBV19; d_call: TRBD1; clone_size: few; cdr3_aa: CASSLTTGVYNEQFF; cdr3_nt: TGTGCCAGTAGTCTAACGACAGGGGTTTACAATGAGCAGTTCTTC
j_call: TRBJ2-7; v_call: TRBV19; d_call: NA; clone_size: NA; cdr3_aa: CATTGQGWNDEQYF; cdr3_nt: TGTGCCACTACGGGTCAGGGGTGGAACGACGAGCAGTACTTC
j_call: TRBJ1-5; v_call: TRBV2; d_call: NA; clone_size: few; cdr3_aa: CASSVGAGLPQHF; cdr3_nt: TGTGCCAGCAGTGTAGGAGCGGGATTGCCCCAGCATTTT
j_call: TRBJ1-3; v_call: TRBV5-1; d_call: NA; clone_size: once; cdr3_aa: CASSLEGGLGNTIYF; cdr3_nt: TGCGCCAGCAGCTTGGAAGGGGGACTAGGAAACACCATATATTTT
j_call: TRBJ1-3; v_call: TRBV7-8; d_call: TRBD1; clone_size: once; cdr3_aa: CASSPGGSGNTIYF; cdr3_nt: TGTGCCAGCAGCCCAGGGGGCTCTGGAAACACCATATATTTT
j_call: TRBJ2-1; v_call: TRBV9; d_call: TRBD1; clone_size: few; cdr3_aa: CASSVGGDRTYNEQFF; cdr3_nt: TGTGCCAGCAGCGTAGGAGGGGACAGGACCTACAATGAGCAGTTCTTC
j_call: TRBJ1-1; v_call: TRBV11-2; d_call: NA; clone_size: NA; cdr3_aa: CASSSTTPEAFF; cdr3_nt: TGTGCCAGCAGCTCCACGACTCCCGAAGCTTTCTTT
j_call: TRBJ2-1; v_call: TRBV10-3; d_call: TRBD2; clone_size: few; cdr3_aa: CAIGSGRALDEQFF; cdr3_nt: TGTGCCATCGGAAGCGGGAGGGCCTTGGATGAGCAGTTCTTC
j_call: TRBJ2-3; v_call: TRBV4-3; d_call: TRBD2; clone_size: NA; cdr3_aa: CASSQDPSGRPTDTQYF; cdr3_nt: TGCGCCAGCAGCCAAGATCCTAGCGGGAGACCCACAGATACGCAGTATTTT
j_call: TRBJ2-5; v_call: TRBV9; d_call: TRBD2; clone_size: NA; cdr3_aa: CASSEGTSRGMETQYF; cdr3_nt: TGTGCCAGCAGCGAGGGGACTAGTCGGGGAATGGAGACCCAGTACTTC
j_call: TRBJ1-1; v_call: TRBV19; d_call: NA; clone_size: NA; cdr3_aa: CASSITSDYTEAFF; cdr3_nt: TGTGCCAGTAGTATAACGTCTGATTACACTGAAGCTTTCTTT
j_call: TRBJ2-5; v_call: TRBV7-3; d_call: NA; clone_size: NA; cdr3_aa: CASSLGSFRDTQYF; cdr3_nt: TGTGCCAGCAGCTTAGGATCCTTCAGGGATACCCAGTACTTC
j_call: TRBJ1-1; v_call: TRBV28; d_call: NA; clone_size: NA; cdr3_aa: CASRRPSRGNTEAFF; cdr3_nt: TGTGCCAGCAGGCGACCTTCTCGAGGTAACACTGAAGCTTTCTTT
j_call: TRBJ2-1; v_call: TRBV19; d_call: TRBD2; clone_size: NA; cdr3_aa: CASSIWLAGGNNEQFF; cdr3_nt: TGTGCCAGTAGTATCTGGCTAGCGGGGGGGAACAATGAGCAGTTCTTC